The 29 T cell receptor beta chains given below trace back to one sample, sequenced in a study of cytomegalovirus exposure and HLA in healthy donors. Amplification used 60 Vbeta primers and 13 Jbeta primers. Profiled with immunoSEQ multiplex PCR; TCRdb holds only in-frame clones, not every one. The sample consists of approximately 240,000 clones, around nine tenths of them appearing once. The sample was PBMCs. The receptor set was obtained from a woman aged 18 to 35 in good health and CMV-seronegative.

The chain joins TRBV9 to TRBJ1-2; no clear D. Germline V gene sequence: CDR1 SGDLS, CDR2 YYNGEE. Trimming removed 0 bases at V and 3 bases at J, with 12 bases between. The CDR3 runs 15 residues. The CDR3, as DNA: TGTGCCAGCAGCGTAGAAGCAGGAATCTACTATGGCTACACCTTC. Amino acid sequence: CASSVEAGIYYGYTF. The full variable domain, with the rest looked up from reference TRBV9 and TRBJ1-2, is DSGVTQTPKHLITATGQRVTLRCSPRSGDLSVYWYQQSLDQGLQFLIQYYNGEERAKGNILERFSAQQFPDLHSELNLSSLELGDSALYFCASSVEAGIYYGYTFGSGTRLTVV.

This clone was seen once. Compared with germline, one end of the junction differs, possibly owing to a read error. The sample contains more than one DNA sequence encoding this CDR3. The chain is built from TRBV19 and TRBJ1-4; D unclear. The CDR3 is 16 amino acids. The germline gives CDR1 LNHDA, CDR2 SQIVND (reference sequence). In DNA, the CDR3 is TGCGCCAGTAGTAAATCCCGGCTTAGCCCAAATGAAAAACTGTTTTTT. Its translation: CASSKSRLSPNEKLFF.

The J gene is TRBJ2-4, the V gene TRBV30, with D possibly being TRBD1 (7 bases). The length of the CDR3 is 12 residues. Germline CDR1 and CDR2: GTSNPN and SVGIG (reference sequence). V lost 5 bases and J lost 9, with 14 bases in between. CDR3 amino acids: CAWSRQGGIQYF. In nucleotides, the CDR3 is TGTGCCTGGTCTCGACAGGGAGGCATTCAGTACTTC.

The chain links TRBV7-2 to TRBJ2-7; TRBD2 matches 12 bases. Germline assignment: CDR1 SGHTA and CDR2 FQGNSA. V lost 0 bases, J lost 3 bases, and 3 bases stayed unmatched. The CDR3 runs to 16 residues. As DNA, the CDR3 is TGTGCCAGCAGCTTAGCGACTAGCGGGAGATACTACGAGCAGTACTTC. It specifies CASSLATSGRYYEQYF.

The CDR3 DNA reads TGTGCCAGCAGTTTTCGTGGGGCAATTGGCTACACCTTC. Its protein is CASSFRGAIGYTF. The chain links TRBV27 to TRBJ1-2; possibly TRBD1 for D (5 bases). The V and J ends lost 3 bases and 7 bases respectively, with 12 bases between them. CDR1 and CDR2 from the germline V gene are MNHEY and SMNVEV (reference sequence). The CDR3 has 13 amino acids.

The V gene is TRBV19, the J gene TRBJ1-5; 7 nucleotides line up with TRBD1. The V gene end was trimmed by 3 bases and the J gene end by 6 bases; junction bases not matched to a gene: 8. The CDR3 consists of 15 residues. Germline CDR1 LNHDA, CDR2 SQIVND (reference sequence). CDR3 bases: TGTGCCAGTAGTATCCCAACAGGGGCGGCTCAGCCCCAGCATTTT. This codes for CASSIPTGAAQPQHF.

J is TRBJ2-2 and V is TRBV7-2; D is undetermined. There are 16 residues in the CDR3. The germline V and J ends were trimmed by 0 bases and 0 bases, with 8 bases remaining between them. Germline V gives CDR1 SGHTA, CDR2 FQGNSA. The DNA of the CDR3 is TGTGCCAGCAGCTTAGCCAGGCCCCCGAACACCGGGGAGCTGTTTTTT. Translating gives CASSLARPPNTGELFF. Drawing the rest from reference TRBV7-2 and TRBJ2-2, the complete variable domain is GAGVSQSPSNKVTEKGKDVELRCDPISGHTALYWYRQSLGQGLEFLIYFQGNSAPDKSGLPSDRFSAERTGGSVSTLTIQRTQQEDSAVYLCASSLARPPNTGELFFGEGSRLTVL.

CDR3 in amino acids: CASSGFRDRPPYEQYF. CDR3 nucleotide sequence: TGTGCCAGCAGCGGATTCCGGGACAGGCCACCCTACGAGCAGTACTTC. The V call is TRBV5-6, the J call TRBJ2-7; 8 bases agree with TRBD1. Germline-derived CDR1 and CDR2 are SGHDT and YYEEEE. This CDR3 is built from 16 residues. V shed 4 bases, J shed 2 bases, and the junction held 11 bases outside the gene matches.

The chain has TRBV5-4 and TRBJ1-2; possibly TRBD1 for D (5 bases). The V gene lost 3 bases and the J gene lost 10 bases, with 16 bases spanning the gap. This CDR3 is 13 amino acids long. The germline V gene encodes CDR1 SGHNT and CDR2 YYREEE (reference sequence). CDR3 amino acids: CASSSQTDQPYTF. DNA of the CDR3: TGTGCCAGCAGCTCGCAGACAGATCAGCCCTACACCTTC.

The table lists this clone with a count of one. The genes are TRBV10-2 and TRBJ2-2; D possibly corresponds to TRBD2 (6 bases). Per germline, CDR1 WSHSY and CDR2 SAAADI. This CDR3 contains 19 residues. V shed 7 bases and J shed 4 bases, with 28 bases lying between them. The DNA for the CDR3 is TGCGCCAGCATCTGGGGGAGGAGGGTTGCACAGAATAGCACCGGGGAGCTGTTTTTT. It yields the protein CASIWGRRVAQNSTGELFF.

This clone showed up just a few times. The gene calls are TRBV7-2 and TRBJ1-5; tentatively, D is TRBD1 (5 bases). V was trimmed by 1 base and J by 6 bases, leaving 10 bases between them. Germline-derived CDR1 and CDR2 are SGHTA and FQGNSA. The CDR3 covers 14 residues. CDR3 DNA: TGTGCCAGCAGCTTAGATCTGGGGGGTCAGCCCCAGCATTTT. Protein sequence: CASSLDLGGQPQHF. The variable domain in full, completed from reference TRBV7-2 and TRBJ1-5, reads GAGVSQSPSNKVTEKGKDVELRCDPISGHTALYWYRQSLGQGLEFLIYFQGNSAPDKSGLPSDRFSAERTGGSVSTLTIQRTQQEDSAVYLCASSLDLGGQPQHFGDGTRLSIL.

The chain joins TRBV14 to TRBJ1-5; maybe TRBD1 (6 bases). The CDR3 covers 15 residues. The germline gives CDR1 SGHDN, CDR2 FVKESK. Trimming took 4 bases from V and 3 from J, leaving 13 bases between them. DNA of the CDR3: TGTGCCAGCAGCCCCGCAGGGGTGCACAATCAGCCCCAGCATTTT. Amino acids: CASSPAGVHNQPQHF.

This chain links TRBV19 with TRBJ2-4, with 10 bases lining up with TRBD1. The V segment lost 3 bases and the J segment 1 base; nucleotides outside the gene matches: 15. This CDR3 has 20 residues. Germline V gene lookup returns CDR1 LNHDA and CDR2 SQIVND (reference sequence). The CDR3 DNA sequence: TGTGCCAGTAGTATTTCTTCGATCAAGCGACAGGGGGCGGCCAAAAACATTCAGTACTTC. This encodes CASSISSIKRQGAAKNIQYF.

This sequence joins TRBV5-1 and TRBJ2-7, with 9 bases that match TRBD1. The CDR3 runs to 14 residues. J lost 6 bases, V lost 7 bases, and 11 bases had no gene match. Germline CDR1 reads SGHRS; CDR2 reads YFSETQ. CDR3 sequence reads: CASAIGTGTVEQYF. The CDR3 nucleotides are TGCGCCAGCGCTATTGGGACAGGGACCGTCGAGCAGTACTTC. The whole variable domain, filled in from reference TRBV5-1 and TRBJ2-7, reads KAGVTQTPRYLIKTRGQQVTLSCSPISGHRSVSWYQQTPGQGLQFLFEYFSETQRNKGNFPGRFSGRQFSNSRSEMNVSTLELGDSALYLCASAIGTGTVEQYFGPGTRLTVT.

The chain has TRBV2 and TRBJ1-4; D is undetermined. The germline gives CDR1 SNHLY, CDR2 FYNNEI. Trimming left V 4 bases short and J 5 bases short, with 8 bases between. The CDR3 is made up of 13 amino acids. The CDR3 DNA reads as TGTGCCAGCAGTGGTAACATGAATGAAAAACTGTTTTTT. Its translation: CASSGNMNEKLFF.

In DNA form, the CDR3 reads TGTGTGTCAGGTCCCACCGGGGAGCTGTTTTTT. It yields the protein CVSGPTGELFF. The chain is built from TRBV6-5 and TRBJ2-2, with D unresolved. The CDR3 is 11 amino acids. Germline V lookup: CDR1 MNHEY, CDR2 SVGAGI.

The chain has TRBV27 and TRBJ1-2; TRBD1 agrees at 9 bases. This CDR3 has 14 residues. The V gene end was trimmed by 4 bases and the J gene end by 10 bases; junction bases not matched to a gene: 10. CDR1 and CDR2 (germline): MNHEY, SMNVEV (reference sequence). CDR3 protein: CASSSTGTGIVYTF. CDR3 DNA sequence: TGTGCCAGCAGTTCTACGGGGACAGGGATTGTCTACACCTTC.

The genes are TRBV9 and TRBJ2-3, with 7 bases that match TRBD2. Germline values: CDR1 SGDLS, CDR2 YYNGEE. CDR3 size: 17 residues. The V gene end was trimmed by 5 bases and the J gene end by 2 bases; junction bases not matched to a gene: 14. CDR3 nucleotide sequence: TGTGCCAGCAGTGGGGTGTGGTCCAGCGGGGCCACAGATACGCAGTATTTT. The encoded protein is CASSGVWSSGATDTQYF. Supplemented by reference TRBV9 and TRBJ2-3, the full variable domain reads DSGVTQTPKHLITATGQRVTLRCSPRSGDLSVYWYQQSLDQGLQFLIQYYNGEERAKGNILERFSAQQFPDLHSELNLSSLELGDSALYFCASSGVWSSGATDTQYFGPGTRLTVL.

The genes are TRBV15 and TRBJ1-2; the D is unclear. V was trimmed by 0 bases and J by 2 bases, leaving 10 bases between them. Germline CDR1 LNHNV, CDR2 YYDKDF (reference sequence). CDR3 length: 15 amino acids. Written as DNA, the CDR3 is TGTGCCACCAGCAGAGATCCACTGGGCAACTATGGCTACACCTTC. Its translation is CATSRDPLGNYGYTF.

The CDR3 loop is CASSVLDGVQSGNTIYF. DNA for the CDR3: TGTGCCAGCAGCGTTCTAGACGGGGTCCAATCTGGAAACACCATATATTTT. The chain carries TRBV9 and TRBJ1-3; D gene ambiguous. Germline V gene sequence: CDR1 SGDLS, CDR2 YYNGEE. The CDR3 is 17 residues long. V was cut by 2 bases and J by 1 base, with 16 bases left in between. The full variable domain, with the rest looked up from reference TRBV9 and TRBJ1-3, is DSGVTQTPKHLITATGQRVTLRCSPRSGDLSVYWYQQSLDQGLQFLIQYYNGEERAKGNILERFSAQQFPDLHSELNLSSLELGDSALYFCASSVLDGVQSGNTIYFGEGSWLTVV.

The chain is built from TRBV6-5 and TRBJ1-5; tentative D call: TRBD1 (6 bases). Germline V gene sequence: CDR1 MNHEY, CDR2 SVGAGI. This CDR3 has 15 amino acids. With 4 bases removed from V and 4 bases from J, the gap between germline ends came to 14 bases. This CDR3 is CASSSRDNRNQPQHF. The CDR3, as DNA: TGTGCCAGCAGTTCACGGGACAACCGGAATCAGCCCCAGCATTTT.

The V gene is TRBV5-1, the J gene TRBJ2-5; TRBD2 aligns across 12 bases. The CDR3 runs 18 residues. Germline V gene lookup returns CDR1 SGHRS and CDR2 YFSETQ. J gave up 8 bases and V 1 base, and 15 bases lay outside the gene matches. CDR3 DNA sequence: TGCGCCAGCAGCTTGCGTCTAGCGGGAGGGGTAGCACAAGGAACCCAGTACTTC. This gives the protein CASSLRLAGGVAQGTQYF.

The chain links TRBV5-4 to TRBJ2-7; 9 bases align to TRBD1. The V gene's germline CDR1 is SGHNT and CDR2 YYREEE (reference sequence). V dropped 5 bases and J dropped 7; count of bases not matched to a gene: 13. CDR3 length equals 15 residues. The CDR3 loop is CASRLTGGSTREQYF. The CDR3 nucleotides read TGTGCCAGCAGGTTGACAGGGGGTTCAACGAGGGAGCAGTACTTC.

The rearrangement links TRBV5-6 to TRBJ2-2; D is ambiguous. The CDR3 contains 16 residues. Trimming took off 0 bases at V and 4 bases at J, with 13 bases between the two ends. Germline V gives CDR1 SGHDT, CDR2 YYEEEE. CDR3 amino acids: CASSLAYNVATGELFF. The CDR3 DNA sequence: TGTGCCAGCAGCTTGGCGTACAACGTTGCCACCGGGGAGCTGTTTTTT.

The chain joins TRBV7-9 to TRBJ1-2, with TRBD1 matching over 7 bases. The germline V gene has CDR1 SEHNR and CDR2 FQNEAQ (reference sequence). The CDR3 spans 14 residues. J gave up 2 bases and V 5 bases, and 5 bases lay outside the gene matches. CDR3 in amino acids: CASSGRQGNYGYTF. For the CDR3, the DNA is TGTGCCAGCAGCGGACGACAGGGCAACTATGGCTACACCTTC.

The V gene is TRBV2, the J gene TRBJ2-5, with D unresolved. V gave up 4 bases and J gave up 2 bases, with 14 bases separating them. This CDR3 region has 15 residues. Per germline, CDR1 SNHLY and CDR2 FYNNEI. CDR3 protein: CASSVQFIEQETQYF. CDR3 DNA: TGTGCCAGCAGTGTGCAGTTCATCGAACAAGAGACCCAGTACTTC.

The rearrangement links TRBV4-2 to TRBJ1-2; D gene uncertain. Trimming pared 0 bases from V and 8 bases from J, leaving 16 bases between. The length of the CDR3 is 15 residues. Looked up from germline, CDR1 is LGHNA and CDR2 is YNFKEQ. The CDR3: CASSQDWASLSGYTF. The CDR3 DNA reads as TGTGCCAGCAGCCAAGATTGGGCAAGCCTAAGCGGCTACACCTTC.

CDR3 nucleotide sequence: TGCGCCAGCAGCTTGGAGGGGGTCAGGGGCTCCTACGAGCAGTACTTC. Translation gives CASSLEGVRGSYEQYF. The chain recombines TRBV5-1 with TRBJ2-7, with D perhaps matching TRBD1 (6 bases). Germline loops: CDR1 SGHRS, CDR2 YFSETQ. CDR3 length: 16 amino acids. Trimming took off 0 bases at V and 0 bases at J, with 13 bases between the two ends.

CDR3 loop: CASSQDLRRTHGSYEQYF. The CDR3 DNA reads TGTGCCAGCAGCCAAGATCTTCGCCGGACTCACGGCTCCTACGAGCAGTACTTC. The rearrangement links TRBV4-2 to TRBJ2-7, with D maybe TRBD2 (5 bases). V was shortened by 0 bases and J by 0 bases, with 18 bases between the two germline ends. There are 18 residues in the CDR3. Per the germline V gene, CDR1 is LGHNA and CDR2 is YNFKEQ.